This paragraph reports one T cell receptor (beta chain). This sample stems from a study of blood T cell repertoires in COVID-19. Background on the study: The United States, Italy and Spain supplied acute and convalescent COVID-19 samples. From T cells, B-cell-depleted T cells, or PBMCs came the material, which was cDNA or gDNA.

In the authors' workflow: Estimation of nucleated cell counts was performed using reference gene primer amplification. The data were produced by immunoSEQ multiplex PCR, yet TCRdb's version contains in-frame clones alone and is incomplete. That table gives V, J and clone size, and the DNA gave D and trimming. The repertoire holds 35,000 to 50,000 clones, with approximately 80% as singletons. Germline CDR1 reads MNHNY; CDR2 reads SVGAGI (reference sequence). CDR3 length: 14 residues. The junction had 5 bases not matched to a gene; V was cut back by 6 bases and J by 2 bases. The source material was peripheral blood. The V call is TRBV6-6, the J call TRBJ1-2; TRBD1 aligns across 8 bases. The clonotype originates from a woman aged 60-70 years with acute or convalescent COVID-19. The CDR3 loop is CASRPGQANYGYTF. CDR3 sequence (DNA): TGTGCCAGCAGACCGGGACAGGCAAACTATGGCTACACCTTC.